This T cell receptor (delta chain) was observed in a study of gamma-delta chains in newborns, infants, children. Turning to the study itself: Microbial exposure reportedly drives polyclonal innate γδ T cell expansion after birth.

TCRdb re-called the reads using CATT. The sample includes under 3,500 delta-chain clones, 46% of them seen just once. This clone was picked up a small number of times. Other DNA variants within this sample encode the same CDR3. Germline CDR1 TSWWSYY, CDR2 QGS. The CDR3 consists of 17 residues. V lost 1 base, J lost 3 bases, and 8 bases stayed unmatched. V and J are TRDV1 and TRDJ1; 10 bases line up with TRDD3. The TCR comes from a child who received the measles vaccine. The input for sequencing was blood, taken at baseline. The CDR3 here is CALGEPVWGIRPDKLIF. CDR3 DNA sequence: TGTGCTCTTGGGGAACCCGTCTGGGGGATAAGGCCCGATAAACTCATCTTT.